The clone carrying this T cell receptor beta chain was observed a handful of times. Its antigen remains unidentified. This specimen belongs to a study of blood T cells in healthy people across ages. Findings and caveats of the study: Age showed a roughly linear inverse relationship with TCR beta diversity per million T cells.

Through a sample-barcoded 5' primer and a J-beta primer mix, a second PCR was run for roughly 6 to 12 cycles. Every cDNA molecule bore a tag from a template-switch adaptor containing 12 random nucleotides. From each sample, at least 3 million paired-end reads containing CDR3 were obtained. TCRdb processed the 5' RACE reads anew with MiXCR; each CDR3 protein has one entry. Of some 1.8 million distinct CDR3 sequences listed, around 40% are singletons. The trim removed 0 bases at V and 1 base at J, leaving 4 bases unmatched. There are 15 residues in the CDR3. Germline-derived CDR1 and CDR2 are DFQATT and SNEGSKA (reference sequence).

This chain uses TRBV20-1 with TRBJ2-7; 9 nucleotides align to TRBD2. Sequenced: blood. The sequence was collected from a human donor in good health. The CDR3 DNA follows: TGCAGTGCTAGAGACGGAGCGGGGGGTTCCTACGAGCAGTACTTC. Protein sequence: CSARDGAGGSYEQYF.